This record concerns one T cell receptor beta chain sequence. What this receptor recognizes is not known. There are no base qualities to consult, and no much larger clone falls within one base. The data were taken from a study of blood T cells in healthy people across ages (dated by TCRdb to between 2014 and 2017). For the wider study: In model experiments, template switching captured about one uniquely barcoded TCR beta cDNA molecule for every two T cells. Age-related changes in TCR beta repertoire diversity were measured in the study by deep sequencing normalized with unique cDNA molecular identifiers. To avoid experimental bias, donors of different ages were distributed randomly across sequencing lanes. The donors were split into four age groups: young (average 16 years), middle-aged (39), aged (over 55) and long-lived (under 90). Two additional independent replicas of 1 million unique cDNA reads from the same blood draw were analyzed for two donors (one aged 18 to 30 and one aged 80 or older).

The cysteine opens and the phenylalanine closes a CDR3 of 15 amino acids. The retained sequence is limited to the CDR3, 45 bases, with the frame set at the first base. The trim is 1 base for V and 2 bases for J, with a gap of 9 bases between the germline ends. Looking up the germline V gene (reference sequence) yields CDR1 DFQATT and CDR2 SNEGSKA. Summary of the overall study and its limitations: Bulk unsorted PBMC profiling prevented conclusive comparison of naive and antigen-experienced compartments. Because the CMV infection status of the donors was unknown, age-related changes in expanded clonotypes may potentially have been confounded. As age increased, observed TCR beta diversity per million T cells dropped in a roughly linear way, and a significant reduction was already evident by age roughly 36. Compared with the aged group, the long-lived group had more naive CD4+ T cells, fewer expanded clones and increased TCR diversity, a pattern suggesting age selection. The percentage of naive T cells measured by flow cytometry correlated strongly with observed TCR beta diversity. Estimates of total diversity based on one million sequenced T cells were regarded as lower bounds and as underestimates.

Libraries were made using 5' RACE. TCRdb shows the sequencer as Illumina HiSeq 2500. A second about 7 to 12 cycle PCR used a sample-barcoded 5' primer and a J-beta primer mix. A template-switch 5' adaptor carrying 12 random nucleotides introduced a unique molecular identifier onto each TCR beta cDNA molecule. Each sample yielded at least 2.5 million CDR3-containing paired-end reads. All of the RNA was converted into first-strand cDNA using the Mint cDNA synthesis kit, with a TRBC-specific oligonucleotide serving as the primer. After uracil-DNA glycosylase treatment, a first 18-cycle PCR used universal primers M1SS and BC2_uni_R on all cDNA. Turning to the authors' computational methods: For normalization, 1 million high-quality reads were randomly selected from each sample, with every read carrying a distinct molecular identifier. Reads with shared molecular identifiers were discarded instead of being binned into consensus sequences. MiTCR, with a Q25 quality threshold and the strictest error-elimination algorithm, was used for CDR3 identification, clonotype clustering and error correction. Lower-bound total TCR beta diversity was estimated with a nonparametric unseen species model using Euler transformation. TCRdb reran the public reads through fastp at Q25 and MiXCR, keeping productive beta chains. When rows share a CDR3 protein, they turn into one entry using the most common DNA and genes. Clone size and V and J calls follow TCRdb, not the original study. A total of 1.5 million to 2 million distinct CDR3 sequences appear in this sample, 28% of them only once. Of the sample, roughly 8% is held by the ten largest clones.

The donors were 40 or so Caucasian individuals from Russia, aged about 6 to 95 years, who were systemically healthy. Each donor gave approximately 10 milliliters of peripheral blood, collected into EDTA-treated Vacutainer tubes. Ficoll-Paque density-gradient centrifugation was used to isolate PBMCs, with at least 6 million per sample. Trizol reagent was used to extract total RNA from the PBMCs, yielding at least 5 micrograms per sample. For every donor, flow cytometry on a PBMC aliquot measured the percentage of naive CD45RAhigh/CD27high T cells. The TCR comes from a woman aged 25 to 39 in good health. The chain employs TRBV20-1 and TRBJ1-6; the D gene is possibly TRBD1, with 6 bases matching. Sequenced sample: blood. In nucleotides, the sequence is TGCAGTGCTAGAGCCCGGGACACCTATAATTCACCCCTCCACTTT. Translated, this is CSARARDTYNSPLHF.